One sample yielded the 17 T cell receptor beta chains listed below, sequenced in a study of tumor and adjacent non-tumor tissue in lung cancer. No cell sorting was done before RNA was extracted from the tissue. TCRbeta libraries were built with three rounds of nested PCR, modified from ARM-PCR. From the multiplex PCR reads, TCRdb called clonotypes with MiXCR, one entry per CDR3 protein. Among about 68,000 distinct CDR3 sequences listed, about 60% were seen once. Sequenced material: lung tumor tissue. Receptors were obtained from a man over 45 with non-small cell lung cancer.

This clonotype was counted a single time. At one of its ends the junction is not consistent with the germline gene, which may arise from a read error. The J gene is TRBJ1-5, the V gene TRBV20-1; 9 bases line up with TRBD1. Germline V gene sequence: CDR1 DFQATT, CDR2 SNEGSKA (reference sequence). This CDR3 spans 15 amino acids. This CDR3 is CSAGTGGRNNQPLHF. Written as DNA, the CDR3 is TGCAGTGCAGGAACAGGGGGCAGGAACAATCAGCCCCTGCATTTT.

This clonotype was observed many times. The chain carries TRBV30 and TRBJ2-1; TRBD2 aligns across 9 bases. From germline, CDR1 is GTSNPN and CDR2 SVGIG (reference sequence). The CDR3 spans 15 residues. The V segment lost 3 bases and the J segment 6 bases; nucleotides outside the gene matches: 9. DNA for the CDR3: TGTGCCTGGAGGCGACGACTAGCGGCAACCAATGAGCAGTTCTTC. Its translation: CAWRRRLAATNEQFF.

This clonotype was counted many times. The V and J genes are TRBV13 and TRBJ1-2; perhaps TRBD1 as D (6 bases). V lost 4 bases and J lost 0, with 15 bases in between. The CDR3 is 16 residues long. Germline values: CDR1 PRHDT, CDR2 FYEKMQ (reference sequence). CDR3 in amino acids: CASSSPKGGANYGYTF. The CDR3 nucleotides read TGTGCCAGCAGCTCCCCCAAGGGGGGGGCTAACTATGGCTACACCTTC.

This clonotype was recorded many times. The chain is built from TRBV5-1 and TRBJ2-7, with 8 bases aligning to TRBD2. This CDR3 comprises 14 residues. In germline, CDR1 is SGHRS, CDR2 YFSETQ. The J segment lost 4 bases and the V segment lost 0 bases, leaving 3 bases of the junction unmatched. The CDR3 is CASSLESGSYEQYF. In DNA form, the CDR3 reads TGCGCCAGCAGCTTGGAAAGCGGGAGTTACGAGCAGTACTTC.

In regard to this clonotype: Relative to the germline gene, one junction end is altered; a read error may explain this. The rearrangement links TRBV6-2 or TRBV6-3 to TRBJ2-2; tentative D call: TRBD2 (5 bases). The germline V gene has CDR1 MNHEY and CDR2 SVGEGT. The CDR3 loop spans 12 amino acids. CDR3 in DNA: TGTGTCAGTGGTACGAGGGCCGGGGAGCTTTTTTTT. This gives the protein CVSGTRAGELFF.

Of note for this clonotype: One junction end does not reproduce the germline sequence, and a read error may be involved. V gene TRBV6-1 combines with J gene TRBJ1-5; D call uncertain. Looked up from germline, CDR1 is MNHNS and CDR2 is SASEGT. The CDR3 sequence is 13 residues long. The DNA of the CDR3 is TGTGCCAGCAATGAACCTATTTTTCCGCCCCAGCATTTT. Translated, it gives CASNEPIFPPQHF.

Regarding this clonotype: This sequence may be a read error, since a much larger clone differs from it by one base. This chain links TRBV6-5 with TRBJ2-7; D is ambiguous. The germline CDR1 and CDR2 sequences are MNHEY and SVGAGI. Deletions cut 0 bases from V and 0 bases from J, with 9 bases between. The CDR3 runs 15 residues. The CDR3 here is CASSYSSWTSYEQYF. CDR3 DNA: TGTGCCAGCAGTTACTCGTCCTGGACCTCCTACGAGCAGTACTTC.

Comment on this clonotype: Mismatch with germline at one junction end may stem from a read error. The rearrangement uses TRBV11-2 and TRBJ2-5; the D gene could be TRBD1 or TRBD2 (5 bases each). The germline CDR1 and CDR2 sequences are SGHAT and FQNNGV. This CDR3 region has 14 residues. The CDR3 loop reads CASSVRGNLGTQYF. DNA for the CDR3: TGTGCCAGCAGCGTAAGAGGGAATCTGGGGACCCAATACTTC.

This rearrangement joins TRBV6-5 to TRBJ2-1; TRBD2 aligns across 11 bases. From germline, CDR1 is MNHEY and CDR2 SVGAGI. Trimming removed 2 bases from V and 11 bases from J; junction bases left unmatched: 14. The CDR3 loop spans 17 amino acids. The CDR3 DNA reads TGTGCCAGCAGTTACACCAACCCTAGCGGGGGGTACTGTAAGCAGTTCTTC. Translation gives CASSYTNPSGGYCKQFF.

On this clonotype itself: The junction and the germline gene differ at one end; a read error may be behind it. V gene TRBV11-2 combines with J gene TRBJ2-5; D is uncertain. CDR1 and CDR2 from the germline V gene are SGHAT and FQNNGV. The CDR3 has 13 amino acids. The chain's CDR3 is CASSQGPQETHYF. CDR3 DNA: TGTGCCAGCAGCCAAGGTCCCCAAGAGACCCATTACTTC.

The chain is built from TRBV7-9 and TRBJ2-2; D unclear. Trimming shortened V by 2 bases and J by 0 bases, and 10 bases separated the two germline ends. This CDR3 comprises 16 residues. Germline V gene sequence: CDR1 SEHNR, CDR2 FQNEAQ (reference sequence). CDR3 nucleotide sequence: TGTGCCAGCAGCTTACGGACGTTCGCGAACACCGGGGAGCTGTTTTTT. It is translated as CASSLRTFANTGELFF.

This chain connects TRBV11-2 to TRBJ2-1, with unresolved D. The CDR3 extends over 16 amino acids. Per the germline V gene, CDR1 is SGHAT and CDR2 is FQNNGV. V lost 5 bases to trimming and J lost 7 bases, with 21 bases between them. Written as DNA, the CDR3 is TGTGCCAGCAGCGTTTGGTCTGGAGTCGGTACGAATGAGCAGTTCTTC. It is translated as CASSVWSGVGTNEQFF. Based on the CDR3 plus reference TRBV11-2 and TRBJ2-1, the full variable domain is EAGVAQSPRYKIIEKRQSVAFWCNPISGHATLYWYQQILGQGPKLLIQFQNNGVVDDSQLPKDRFSAERLKGVDSTLKIQPAKLEDSAVYLCASSVWSGVGTNEQFFGPGTRLTVL.

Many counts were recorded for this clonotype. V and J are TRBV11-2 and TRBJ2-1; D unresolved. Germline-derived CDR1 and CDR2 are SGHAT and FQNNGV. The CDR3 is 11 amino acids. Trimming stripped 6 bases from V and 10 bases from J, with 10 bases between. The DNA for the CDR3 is TGTGCCAGCAGTTCGCGAACCGAGCAGTTCTTC. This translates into CASSSRTEQFF.

In DNA form, the CDR3 reads TGCAGTGCTAGCGGGACTAGCGGGAGCGTAGAGCAGTTCTTC. This sequence encodes CSASGTSGSVEQFF. V gene TRBV20-1 combines with J gene TRBJ2-1, with 14 nucleotides matching TRBD2. The germline gives CDR1 DFQATT, CDR2 SNEGSKA (reference sequence). The CDR3 is 14 amino acids. V was pared by 3 bases and J by 10 bases, with 5 bases of the junction left unmatched.

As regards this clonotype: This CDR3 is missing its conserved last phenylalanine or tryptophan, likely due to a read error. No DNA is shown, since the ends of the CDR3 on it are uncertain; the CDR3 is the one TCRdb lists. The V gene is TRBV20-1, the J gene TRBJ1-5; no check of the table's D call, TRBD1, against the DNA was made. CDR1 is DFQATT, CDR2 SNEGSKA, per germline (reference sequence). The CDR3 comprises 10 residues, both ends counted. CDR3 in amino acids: CSVLGPPHHL.

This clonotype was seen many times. The CDR3: CASSGSSSYNEQFF. CDR3 DNA: TGTGCCAGCAGCGGGAGTAGCTCCTACAATGAGCAGTTCTTC. J is TRBJ2-1 and V is TRBV27; tentatively, D is TRBD2 (6 bases). The CDR3 extends over 14 amino acids. Germline-derived CDR1 and CDR2 are MNHEY and SMNVEV (reference sequence). V lost 6 bases to trimming and J lost 0 bases, with 9 bases between them.

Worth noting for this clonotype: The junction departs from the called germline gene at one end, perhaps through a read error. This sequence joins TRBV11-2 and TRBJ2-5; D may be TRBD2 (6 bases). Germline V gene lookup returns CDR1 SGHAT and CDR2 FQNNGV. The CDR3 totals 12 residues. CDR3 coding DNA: TGTACCAGGAGGGAGAATCAAGATACCCAGTACTTC. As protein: CTRRENQDTQYF.